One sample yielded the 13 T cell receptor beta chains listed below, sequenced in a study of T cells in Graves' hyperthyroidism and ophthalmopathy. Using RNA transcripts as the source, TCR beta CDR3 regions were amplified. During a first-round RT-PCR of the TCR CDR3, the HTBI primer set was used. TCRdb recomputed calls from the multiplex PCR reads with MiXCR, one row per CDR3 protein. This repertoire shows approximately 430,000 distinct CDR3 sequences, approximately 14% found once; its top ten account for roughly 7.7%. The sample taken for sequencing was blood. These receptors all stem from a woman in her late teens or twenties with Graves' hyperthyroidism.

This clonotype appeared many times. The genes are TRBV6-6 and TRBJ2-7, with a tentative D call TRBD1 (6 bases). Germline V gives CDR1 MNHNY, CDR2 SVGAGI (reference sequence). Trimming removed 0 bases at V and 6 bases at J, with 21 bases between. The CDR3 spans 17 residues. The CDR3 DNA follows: TGTGCCAGCAGTTACTCGAGAGGGGCAGGGGTCTCCCTCGAGCAGTACTTC. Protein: CASSYSRGAGVSLEQYF.

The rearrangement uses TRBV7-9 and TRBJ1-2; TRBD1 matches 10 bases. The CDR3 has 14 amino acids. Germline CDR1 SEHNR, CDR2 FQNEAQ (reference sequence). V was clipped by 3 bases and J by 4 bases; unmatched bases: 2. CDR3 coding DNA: TGTGCCAGCAGCTTTCGGGACAGGGGCTATGGCTACACCTTC. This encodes CASSFRDRGYGYTF.

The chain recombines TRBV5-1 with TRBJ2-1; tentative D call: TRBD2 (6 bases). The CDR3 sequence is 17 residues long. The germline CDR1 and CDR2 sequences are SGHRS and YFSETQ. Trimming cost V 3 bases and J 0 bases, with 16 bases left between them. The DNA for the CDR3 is TGCGCCAGCAGCTCGGTTGGGGGGAGCTTCTCCTACAATGAGCAGTTCTTC. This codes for CASSSVGGSFSYNEQFF.

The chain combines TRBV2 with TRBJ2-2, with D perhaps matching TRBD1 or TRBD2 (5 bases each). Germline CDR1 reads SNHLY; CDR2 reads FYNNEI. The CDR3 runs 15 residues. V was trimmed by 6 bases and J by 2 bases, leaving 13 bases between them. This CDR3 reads CASRPGTVNTGELFF. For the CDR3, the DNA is TGTGCCAGCAGGCCCGGGACGGTTAACACCGGGGAGCTGTTTTTT.

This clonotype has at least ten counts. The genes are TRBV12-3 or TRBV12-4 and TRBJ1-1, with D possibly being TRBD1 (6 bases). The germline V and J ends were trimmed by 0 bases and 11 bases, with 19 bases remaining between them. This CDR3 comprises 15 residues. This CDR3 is CASSLALADRSGAFF. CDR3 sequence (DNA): TGTGCCAGCAGTTTAGCGCTGGCAGACAGGTCAGGGGCTTTCTTT.

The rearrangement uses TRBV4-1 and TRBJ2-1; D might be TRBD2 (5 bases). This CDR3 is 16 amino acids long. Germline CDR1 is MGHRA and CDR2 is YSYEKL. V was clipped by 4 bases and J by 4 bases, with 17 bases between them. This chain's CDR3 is CASSLSAGGGYNEQFF. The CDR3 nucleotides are TGCGCCAGCAGCCTCAGTGCGGGCGGCGGATACAATGAGCAGTTCTTC.

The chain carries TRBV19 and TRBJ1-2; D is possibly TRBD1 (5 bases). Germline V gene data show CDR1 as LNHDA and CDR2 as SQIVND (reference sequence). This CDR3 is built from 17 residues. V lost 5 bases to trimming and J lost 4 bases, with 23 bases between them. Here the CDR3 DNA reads TGTGCCAGTAGTCCCACATTTCGGACGGGACGGAGCTATGGCTACACCTTC. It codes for CASSPTFRTGRSYGYTF.

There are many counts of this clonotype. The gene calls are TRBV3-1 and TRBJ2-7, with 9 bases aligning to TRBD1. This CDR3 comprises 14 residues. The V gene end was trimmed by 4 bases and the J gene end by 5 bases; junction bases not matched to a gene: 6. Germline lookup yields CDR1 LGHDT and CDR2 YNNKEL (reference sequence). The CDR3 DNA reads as TGTGCCAGCAGCCTTGGGACAGGGATCAACGAGCAGTACTTC. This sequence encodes CASSLGTGINEQYF.

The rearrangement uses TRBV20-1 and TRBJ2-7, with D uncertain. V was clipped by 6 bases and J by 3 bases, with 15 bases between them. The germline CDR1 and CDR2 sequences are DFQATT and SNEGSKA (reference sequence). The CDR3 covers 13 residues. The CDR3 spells CSAPVGPRYEQYF. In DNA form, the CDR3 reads TGCAGTGCCCCGGTAGGGCCTCGCTACGAGCAGTACTTC.

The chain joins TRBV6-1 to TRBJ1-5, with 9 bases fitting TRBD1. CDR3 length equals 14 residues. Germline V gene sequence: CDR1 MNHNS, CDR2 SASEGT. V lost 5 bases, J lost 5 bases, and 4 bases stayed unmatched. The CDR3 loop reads CASSPQGAHQPQHF. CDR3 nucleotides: TGTGCCAGCAGTCCACAGGGGGCACATCAGCCCCAGCATTTT.

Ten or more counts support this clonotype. In nucleotides, the CDR3 is TGTGCCAGCACCGTAGGCCTGGCAGGGGGTTCACCCCTCCACTTT. Protein: CASTVGLAGGSPLHF. The chain combines TRBV27 with TRBJ1-6, with 7 positions matching TRBD1. The CDR3 has 15 amino acids. With V trimmed by 7 bases and J by 9 bases, 12 bases remained unmatched. Looked up from germline, CDR1 is MNHEY and CDR2 is SMNVEV (reference sequence).

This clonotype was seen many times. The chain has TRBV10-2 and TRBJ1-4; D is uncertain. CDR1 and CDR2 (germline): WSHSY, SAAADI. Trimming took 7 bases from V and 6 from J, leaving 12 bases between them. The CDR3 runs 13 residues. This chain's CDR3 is CASKMSGDEKLFF. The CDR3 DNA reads TGCGCCAGCAAGATGAGTGGGGATGAAAAACTGTTTTTT.

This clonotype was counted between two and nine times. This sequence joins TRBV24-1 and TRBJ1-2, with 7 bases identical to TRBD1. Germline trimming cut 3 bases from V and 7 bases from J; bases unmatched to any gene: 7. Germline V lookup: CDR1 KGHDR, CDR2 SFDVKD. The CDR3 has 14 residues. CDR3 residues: CATSDHQGVGGYTF. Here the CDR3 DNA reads TGTGCCACCAGTGATCATCAGGGGGTGGGTGGCTACACCTTC.